This entry is about one TCR beta chain. It was with unique molecular identifiers that the TCRbeta library was prepared. TCRdb ran MiXCR on the PCR reads and lists one entry per CDR3 protein. Found here are approximately 510,000 distinct CDR3 sequences, about a sixth of them singletons; the top ten hold 3.3%. The germline V and J ends were trimmed by 4 bases and 6 bases, with 7 bases remaining between them. The CDR3 runs to 10 residues. Germline CDR1 SQVTM, CDR2 ANQGSEA. The data are from a study of T-cell reconstitution after alpha-beta-depleted transplantation in children. The receptor's source is a human donor who donated a stem cell graft to a child with acute lymphoblastic leukemia. The starting material was PBMCs from the stem cell graft donor, obtained from the stem cell graft. This chain uses TRBV29-1 with TRBJ2-7; D not certain. The CDR3 coding sequence is TGCAGCGTTGGGGCGAGCGAGCAGTACTTC. Amino acids: CSVGASEQYF.